The 17 T cell receptor beta chains reported below all come from one sample, sequenced in a study of blood T cell repertoires in COVID-19. Here immunoSEQ multiplex PCR was the method, and the copy in TCRdb shows in-frame clones only, minus some. The sample lists 75,000 to 100,000 clones; over 70% were seen once. Sequencing input: peripheral blood. Receptors originate from a woman of 80 years or more with acute or convalescent COVID-19.

The rearrangement joins TRBV12-3 or TRBV12-4 to TRBJ1-4; 8 bases align to TRBD1. The CDR3 loop spans 13 amino acids. V dropped 6 bases and J dropped 8; count of bases not matched to a gene: 5. For the CDR3, the DNA is TGTGCCAGCAGGGACAGGGTAGGGGAAAAACTGTTTTTT. This gives the protein CASRDRVGEKLFF.

The genes are TRBV29-1 and TRBJ2-1, with 7 bases matching TRBD2. CDR3 size: 14 residues. After removal of 3 bases from V and 2 bases from J, the junction contained 4 bases not matched to a gene. CDR1 and CDR2 from the germline V gene are SQVTM and ANQGSEA. In nucleotides, the CDR3 is TGCAGCGTTGACCAGGGAGGGACCTACAATGAGCAGTTCTTC. Protein sequence: CSVDQGGTYNEQFF.

V and J are TRBV15 and TRBJ1-6, with D maybe TRBD1 (5 bases). The CDR3 covers 16 residues. Germline CDR1 reads LNHNV; CDR2 reads YYDKDF (reference sequence). V lost 0 bases and J 7 bases, leaving 13 bases between the germline ends. The CDR3 DNA reads TGTGCCACCAGCAGAGAAAGAACAGGCCGAAATTCACCCCTCCACTTT. As protein: CATSRERTGRNSPLHF.

The genes are TRBV9 and TRBJ1-3, with TRBD1 identical over 7 bases. The CDR3 covers 16 residues. CDR1 and CDR2 (germline): SGDLS, YYNGEE. V lost 7 bases, J lost 0 bases, and 10 bases stayed unmatched. CDR3 loop: CASGTRGTASGNTIYF. The CDR3 DNA follows: TGTGCCAGCGGCACCAGGGGGACCGCCTCTGGAAACACCATATATTTT.

This clone turned up a few times. The chain couples TRBV19 to TRBJ2-7; TRBD1 might be the D (6 bases). There are 15 residues in the CDR3. Deletions cut 3 bases from V and 5 bases from J, with 17 bases between. Germline CDR1 reads LNHDA; CDR2 reads SQIVND (reference sequence). The chain's CDR3 is CASSMGDRIPDEQYF. CDR3 nucleotides: TGTGCCAGTAGTATGGGAGACAGGATCCCGGACGAGCAGTACTTC.

This clone appeared a few times. The J gene is TRBJ1-4, the V gene TRBV10-1; D gene uncertain. This CDR3 has 11 amino acids. The ends were cut back, 5 bases at V and 11 bases at J, with 9 bases in the middle. Germline loops: CDR1 WNHNN, CDR2 SYGVQD (reference sequence). DNA of the CDR3: TGCGCCAGCAGTTTCCCGGGGAAACTGTTTTTT. Its translation is CASSFPGKLFF.

The CDR3 DNA follows: TGTGCCACCAGCACAGGGCCCTATGGCTACACCTTC. This gives the protein CATSTGPYGYTF. The rearrangement uses TRBV15 and TRBJ1-2, with D perhaps matching TRBD1 (5 bases). The germline CDR1 and CDR2 sequences are LNHNV and YYDKDF (reference sequence). Trimming pared 4 bases from V and 4 bases from J, leaving 7 bases between. This CDR3 contains 12 residues.

The chain is built from TRBV11-3 and TRBJ2-2; D perhaps matches TRBD2 (6 bases). Germline CDR1 is SGHNT and CDR2 is YENEEA. The V end lost 5 bases, the J end lost 4 bases, and 11 bases lay between the germline ends. This CDR3 has 14 amino acids. CDR3 DNA sequence: TGTGCCAGCAGCCCGGGGGTGGTCACCGGGGAGCTGTTTTTT. Protein product: CASSPGVVTGELFF.

This clone was detected once. V and J are TRBV6-1 and TRBJ1-1, with D tentatively TRBD1 (5 bases). The CDR3 runs 15 residues. From germline, CDR1 is MNHNS and CDR2 SASEGT. V gave up 0 bases and J gave up 1 base, with 9 bases separating them. The CDR3 loop is CASSEAVGGNTEAFF. In DNA, the CDR3 is TGTGCCAGCAGTGAAGCGGTGGGGGGGAACACTGAAGCTTTCTTT.

This clone appeared once. The chain combines TRBV9 with TRBJ1-6; a possible D gene is TRBD1 (6 bases). Germline CDR1 SGDLS, CDR2 YYNGEE. Trimming removed 0 bases from V and 5 bases from J, with 12 bases in between. This CDR3 region has 16 residues. CDR3 coding DNA: TGTGCCAGCAGCGTAGGAGTAGGGGGGGATAATTCACCCCTCCACTTT. Its protein is CASSVGVGGDNSPLHF.

The gene calls are TRBV21-1 and TRBJ1-4; the table names TRBD1, a call not compared with the DNA. TRBV21-1 is a recognized pseudogene. CDR3 size: 16 residues. The CDR3 nucleotides read TGTGCCAGCAGCGACCCTAGGGGCGCCCCTAATGAAAAACTGTTTTTT. Its translation is CASSDPRGAPNEKLFF.

This clone has a handful of counts. The V and J genes are TRBV25-1 and TRBJ1-2; TRBD1 is a possible D gene (6 bases). The CDR3 has 14 residues. Germline CDR1 and CDR2: MGHDK and SYGVNS. Trimming stripped 2 bases from V and 4 bases from J, with 11 bases between. The CDR3 spells CASSEKGVVYGYTF. The CDR3, as DNA: TGTGCCAGCAGTGAAAAGGGGGTGGTCTATGGCTACACCTTC.

The rearrangement links TRBV5-1 to TRBJ2-1, with TRBD1 matching over 8 bases. Germline assignment: CDR1 SGHRS and CDR2 YFSETQ. The junction had 10 bases not matched to a gene; V was cut back by 4 bases and J by 10 bases. There are 14 residues in the CDR3. The CDR3 protein is CASSPIGGTGEQFF. The CDR3 bases are TGCGCCAGCAGCCCAATAGGGGGGACAGGAGAGCAGTTCTTC.

This clone was counted between two and nine times. The chain uses TRBV5-4 and TRBJ1-2, with D possibly TRBD1 on 5 matching bases. The CDR3 totals 16 residues. In germline, CDR1 is SGHNT, CDR2 YYREEE (reference sequence). V lost 2 bases and J lost 0, with 14 bases in between. The chain's CDR3 is CASSLGGALTNYGYTF. CDR3 DNA: TGTGCCAGCAGCTTAGGAGGGGCGCTGACTAACTATGGCTACACCTTC.

The chain is built from TRBV28 and TRBJ2-7, with D perhaps TRBD2 (6 bases). There are 15 residues in the CDR3. CDR1 is MDHEN and CDR2 is SYDVKM in the germline V gene. Deletions cut 5 bases from V and 4 bases from J, with 18 bases between. CDR3 nucleotides: TGTGCCAGCAGTCGCACCGGGAGAAAAGATTACGAGCAGTACTTC. As protein: CASSRTGRKDYEQYF.

V is TRBV6-1 and J is TRBJ2-5; 14 bases align to TRBD2. In germline, CDR1 is MNHNS, CDR2 SASEGT. The V and J ends lost 3 bases and 4 bases, in that order; junction bases with no gene match: 4. This CDR3 has 16 amino acids. CDR3 in amino acids: CASSETSGGARETQYF. CDR3 sequence (DNA): TGTGCCAGCAGTGAGACTAGCGGGGGGGCTCGAGAGACCCAGTACTTC.

This clone showed up just a few times. The chain couples TRBV9 to TRBJ1-3, with 9 bases lining up with TRBD1. The CDR3 is made up of 16 amino acids. V shed 0 bases, J shed 8 bases, and the junction held 9 bases outside the gene matches. The germline CDR1 and CDR2 sequences are SGDLS and YYNGEE. CDR3 in DNA: TGTGCCAGCAGCGTAGCCCCCGGGACAGGGTTTGACACCATATATTTT. Translating it yields CASSVAPGTGFDTIYF.